This T cell receptor beta chain was recorded in a study of cytomegalovirus exposure and HLA in healthy donors. Germline-derived CDR1 and CDR2 are SGHTA and FQGNSA. This CDR3 comprises 12 residues. The germline V and J ends were trimmed by 3 bases and 11 bases, with 11 bases remaining between them. The PCR employed 60 Vbeta primers together with 13 Jbeta primers. Here immunoSEQ multiplex PCR was the method, and the copy in TCRdb shows in-frame clones only, minus some. The data hold 150,000 to 200,000 clones, with less than 80% observed a single time. With regard to this clone: Its antigen is not identified.

Study-level points and caveats: Analyzed later, most CMV-associated TCR beta chains appeared HLA-restricted. The study recorded 150 to 200 TCR beta chains that were cytomegalovirus-associated. Presence/absence analysis assumed near-uniform sequencing depth across donors. A later analysis reported that several of the most significant clusters appeared to be linked to common viral pathogens, among them Epstein-Barr virus.

The source of this sequence is a man between 40 and 49 years old in good health and CMV-seronegative. V is TRBV7-2 and J is TRBJ2-1; D perhaps matches TRBD2 (5 bases). Sequencing was carried out using PBMCs. CDR3 residues: CASSLDSTKQFF. CDR3 nucleotide sequence: TGTGCCAGCAGCTTGGACTCGACTAAGCAGTTCTTC.